This T cell receptor beta chain was sequenced in a study of blood T cell repertoires in COVID-19 (dated by TCRdb to the early 2020s). In the study overall: Samples covering the acute and convalescent phases of COVID-19 were provided by collaborators in the United States, Italy and Spain. HLA class I and class II types, where available, came from metadata supplied by the sample provider rather than from assay-based typing. A freely available public database, intended as a resource for researchers studying the immune response to SARS-CoV-2, is where the repertoires were released. Samples were obtained from the ongoing ImmuneRACE study (first 160 participants) and from 1,254 subjects provided by 6 global collaborators. Deeply sampled blood TCRbeta repertoires from subjects exposed to, actively infected with, or recovered from COVID-19 were included in the dataset. The prospective study material was composed of cDNA or gDNA derived from T cells, B-cell-depleted T cells, or PBMCs. A de-identified subject ID, COVID-19 status, age in years and sex were almost always included in the sample metadata. General findings and caveats noted by the study authors: How much clinical and demographic metadata was included differed by source and by participant, and the metadata was provided uncurated.

Collaborating institutions collected whole blood in K2EDTA tubes following their own protocols. For TCRbeta analysis, collaborators shipped samples in one of three forms: frozen whole blood, isolated PBMCs, or DNA extracted from either of those sample types. This clone is classified as medium-sized (0.01 to 0.1%). It has no known antigen specificity. No base qualities exist here, and no much larger clone lies one base off it. The same CDR3 also results from other DNA sequences found in this sample. The immunoSEQ Assay, a bias-controlled multiplex PCR, was used to amplify TCRbeta CDR3 regions from genomic DNA. Per the source publication's procedure: The number of nucleated cells in each sample was estimated by amplification of reference gene primers within the assay. To quantify the absolute abundance of each unique TCRbeta CDR3 rearrangement, sequence reads were collapsed and filtered. For each sample, productive Simpson clonality was calculated by taking the square root of Simpson's diversity index across productive rearrangements. TCRdb obtained this table from immuneACCESS and retained in-frame rearrangements with V and J assigned. These tables miss some clones; where compared with another copy, unresolved V genes account for less than half of the shortfall, and the remainder is unexplained. V, J and clone size are taken as reported in that table, and D and trimming were inferred from the DNA itself. Here the sample has 50,000 or so clones; roughly 79% occur a single time. About 5.4% of the sample is held by the ten biggest clonotypes.

CDR1 is given as LNHNV and CDR2 as YYDKDF, both from the germline V gene (reference sequence). Trimming removed 0 bases from V and 0 bases from J; the gene matches leave 4 bases unexplained. The cysteine opens and the phenylalanine closes a CDR3 of 17 amino acids. Only CDR3 DNA remains: 51 bases, in frame from the first base. The chain links TRBV15 with TRBJ2-7, with 11 central nucleotides matching TRBD2. This receptor was identified in a woman in her sixties or seventies with acute or convalescent COVID-19. Sequenced: peripheral blood. CDR3 sequence: CATSRDRLAGSSYEQYF. The bases are TGTGCCACCAGCAGAGATCGACTAGCGGGAAGCTCCTACGAGCAGTACTTC.